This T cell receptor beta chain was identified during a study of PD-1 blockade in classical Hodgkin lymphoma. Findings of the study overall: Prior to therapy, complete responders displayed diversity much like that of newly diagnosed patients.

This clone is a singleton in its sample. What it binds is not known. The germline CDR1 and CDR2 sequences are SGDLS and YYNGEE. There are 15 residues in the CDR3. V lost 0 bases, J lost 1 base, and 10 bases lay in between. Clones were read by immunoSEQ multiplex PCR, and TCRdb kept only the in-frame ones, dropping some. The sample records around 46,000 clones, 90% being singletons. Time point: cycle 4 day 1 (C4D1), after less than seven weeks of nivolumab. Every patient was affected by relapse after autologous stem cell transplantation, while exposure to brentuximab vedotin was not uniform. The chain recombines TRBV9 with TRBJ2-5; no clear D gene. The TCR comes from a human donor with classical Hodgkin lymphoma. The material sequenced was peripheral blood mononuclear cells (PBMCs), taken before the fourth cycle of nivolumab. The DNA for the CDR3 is TGTGCCAGCAGCGTAGGCGTGGCCTTCCAAGAGACCCAGTACTTC. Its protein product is CASSVGVAFQETQYF.